The rows below give T cell receptor beta chains drawn from one sample of a study of human T cells and chemical hapten exposure. TCRdb re-called the RACE reads with MiXCR, one entry per CDR3 protein. The sample carries some 110,000 distinct CDR3 sequences, 9.5% to 15% recorded once. The sample consisted of whole blood, taken in connection with sensitization to the hapten diphenylcyclopropenone (DPC). Receptors were obtained from a woman between 45 and 65 years old with alopecia areata. Some clones in this sample may be carry-over from other donors' samples. The CDR3 runs from the conserved cysteine through the conserved F or W. Each record gives: clone size, J gene, V gene, D gene, CDR3 protein, CDR3 DNA. A D gene is named only where the DNA matches it firmly. Expanded clones get a size class; other rows say once, few or many, or leave the size out.

clone size: .; J gene: TRBJ2-3; V gene: TRBV29-1; D gene: TRBD1; CDR3 protein: CSVGTGPTDTQYF; CDR3 DNA: TGCAGCGTGGGGACAGGGCCCACAGATACGCAGTATTTT
clone size: many; J gene: TRBJ2-1; V gene: TRBV3-1; D gene: TRBD1; CDR3 protein: CASSHIDRGRNEQFF; CDR3 DNA: TGTGCCAGCAGCCACATAGACAGGGGGAGGAATGAGCAGTTCTTC
clone size: few; J gene: TRBJ2-1; V gene: TRBV2; D gene: TRBD2; CDR3 protein: CASSPGVAGGGEQFF; CDR3 DNA: TGTGCCAGCAGCCCCGGAGTAGCGGGAGGAGGTGAGCAGTTCTTC
clone size: .; J gene: TRBJ1-4; V gene: TRBV5-4; D gene: TRBD1; CDR3 protein: CASSLGRRGPNEKLFF; CDR3 DNA: TGTGCCAGCAGCTTGGGACGCAGGGGGCCTAATGAAAAACTGTTTTTT
clone size: .; J gene: TRBJ1-2; V gene: TRBV7-9; D gene: TRBD1; CDR3 protein: CASSLGQGGFYGYTF; CDR3 DNA: TGTGCCAGCAGCCTGGGACAGGGGGGATTCTATGGCTACACCTTC
clone size: few; J gene: TRBJ1-4; V gene: TRBV27; D gene: TRBD1; CDR3 protein: CASSDGQGSEKLFF; CDR3 DNA: TGTGCCAGCAGCGATGGACAGGGTTCTGAAAAACTGTTTTTT
clone size: few; J gene: TRBJ1-1; V gene: TRBV6-2/TRBV6-3; D gene: .; CDR3 protein: CASSYSMYEAFF; CDR3 DNA: TGTGCCAGCAGTTACTCGATGTATGAAGCTTTCTTT
clone size: .; J gene: TRBJ2-1; V gene: TRBV20-1; D gene: .; CDR3 protein: CSARDFRESYNEQFF; CDR3 DNA: TGCAGTGCTAGAGATTTCCGGGAGAGTTACAATGAGCAGTTCTTC
clone size: .; J gene: TRBJ1-2; V gene: TRBV5-6; D gene: TRBD1; CDR3 protein: CASSLEGAVGYTF; CDR3 DNA: TGTGCCAGCAGCTTGGAGGGGGCAGTCGGCTACACCTTC
clone size: many; J gene: TRBJ1-4; V gene: TRBV11-2; D gene: .; CDR3 protein: CASGQPGVTNEKLFF; CDR3 DNA: TGTGCCAGCGGCCAACCGGGGGTCACTAATGAAAAACTGTTTTTT
clone size: .; J gene: TRBJ2-1; V gene: TRBV7-7; D gene: .; CDR3 protein: CASSLGPGVGYNEQFF; CDR3 DNA: TGTGCCAGCAGCTTAGGTCCGGGGGTCGGCTACAATGAGCAGTTCTTC
clone size: .; J gene: TRBJ1-5; V gene: TRBV6-5; D gene: TRBD1; CDR3 protein: CASRLGTASNQPQHF; CDR3 DNA: TGTGCCAGCAGACTTGGGACAGCCAGCAATCAGCCCCAGCATTTT
clone size: few; J gene: TRBJ2-5; V gene: TRBV20-1; D gene: .; CDR3 protein: CSASPGRAQYF; CDR3 DNA: TGCAGTGCTAGCCCTGGGCGGGCCCAGTACTTC
clone size: few; J gene: TRBJ2-1; V gene: TRBV7-2; D gene: TRBD2; CDR3 protein: CASSSRTSGGALEQFF; CDR3 DNA: TGTGCCAGCAGTTCGCGGACTAGCGGGGGGGCTCTGGAGCAGTTCTTC
clone size: few; J gene: TRBJ1-1; V gene: TRBV7-9; D gene: .; CDR3 protein: CASSLFGYTEAFF; CDR3 DNA: TGTGCCAGCAGCTTATTCGGTTACACTGAAGCTTTCTTT
clone size: few; J gene: TRBJ2-7; V gene: TRBV18; D gene: .; CDR3 protein: CASSPSLNYEQYF; CDR3 DNA: TGTGCCAGCTCACCCAGTCTGAACTACGAGCAGTACTTC
clone size: .; J gene: TRBJ1-2; V gene: TRBV3-1; D gene: TRBD1; CDR3 protein: CASSQGWTGGGYTF; CDR3 DNA: TGTGCCAGCAGCCAAGGTTGGACAGGCGGAGGCTACACCTTC
clone size: .; J gene: TRBJ1-2; V gene: TRBV4-1; D gene: .; CDR3 protein: CASSQSRFYGYTF; CDR3 DNA: TGCGCCAGCAGCCAATCACGCTTCTATGGCTACACCTTC
clone size: few; J gene: TRBJ1-1; V gene: TRBV18; D gene: TRBD1; CDR3 protein: CASSPVVAGGLNTEAFF; CDR3 DNA: TGTGCCAGCTCACCCGTGGTGGCAGGGGGCTTGAACACTGAAGCTTTCTTT
clone size: .; J gene: TRBJ2-3; V gene: TRBV7-2; D gene: TRBD1; CDR3 protein: CASSSQTGTDTQYF; CDR3 DNA: TGTGCCAGCAGCTCACAGACAGGGACAGATACGCAGTATTTT
clone size: few; J gene: TRBJ2-5; V gene: TRBV6-2/TRBV6-3; D gene: .; CDR3 protein: CASASGTQETQYF; CDR3 DNA: TGTGCCAGCGCATCCGGTACCCAAGAGACCCAGTACTTC
clone size: many; J gene: TRBJ2-3; V gene: TRBV7-9; D gene: .; CDR3 protein: CASSQDRTDTQYF; CDR3 DNA: TGTGCCAGCAGCCAAGACCGCACAGATACGCAGTATTTT
clone size: few; J gene: TRBJ2-3; V gene: TRBV4-3; D gene: .; CDR3 protein: CASSHGSTDTQYF; CDR3 DNA: TGCGCCAGCAGCCATGGAAGCACAGATACGCAGTATTTT
clone size: .; J gene: TRBJ1-3; V gene: TRBV4-1; D gene: .; CDR3 protein: CASSQDPSFSGNTIYF; CDR3 DNA: TGCGCCAGCAGCCAAGATCCCAGCTTCTCTGGAAACACCATATATTTT
clone size: .; J gene: TRBJ2-1; V gene: TRBV6-2/TRBV6-3; D gene: TRBD2; CDR3 protein: CASSSTRTSGGINEQFF; CDR3 DNA: TGTGCCAGCAGTTCCACTCGGACTAGCGGGGGTATCAATGAGCAGTTCTTC
clone size: .; J gene: TRBJ2-2; V gene: TRBV28; D gene: .; CDR3 protein: CASSPTANTGELFF; CDR3 DNA: TGTGCCAGCAGCCCGACAGCGAACACCGGGGAGCTGTTTTTT
clone size: few; J gene: TRBJ1-2; V gene: TRBV28; D gene: .; CDR3 protein: CASTPGIPNYGYTF; CDR3 DNA: TGTGCCAGCACCCCGGGGATACCTAACTATGGCTACACCTTC
clone size: few; J gene: TRBJ1-3; V gene: TRBV7-9; D gene: .; CDR3 protein: CASSPTGPGFSGNTIYF; CDR3 DNA: TGTGCCAGCAGCCCGACGGGCCCAGGGTTCTCTGGAAACACCATATATTTT
clone size: .; J gene: TRBJ2-5; V gene: TRBV18; D gene: .; CDR3 protein: CASSPQSLQETQYF; CDR3 DNA: TGTGCCAGCTCACCACAGTCACTCCAAGAGACCCAGTACTTC
clone size: few; J gene: TRBJ1-6; V gene: TRBV12-3/TRBV12-4; D gene: TRBD1; CDR3 protein: CANRPQTGTNSPLHF; CDR3 DNA: TGTGCCAACAGGCCCCAGACAGGGACTAATTCACCCCTCCACTTT
clone size: few; J gene: TRBJ2-1; V gene: TRBV7-8; D gene: TRBD2; CDR3 protein: CASSFSLGTSYYNEQFF; CDR3 DNA: TGTGCCAGCAGCTTTTCCCTAGGGACTAGCTACTACAATGAGCAGTTCTTC
clone size: many; J gene: TRBJ2-7; V gene: TRBV27; D gene: TRBD1; CDR3 protein: CASSQGQGANEQYF; CDR3 DNA: TGTGCCAGCAGTCAAGGACAGGGTGCCAACGAGCAGTACTTC
clone size: many; J gene: TRBJ2-3; V gene: TRBV11-2; D gene: TRBD2; CDR3 protein: CASSPTSGTDTQYF; CDR3 DNA: TGTGCCAGCAGCCCGACTAGCGGCACAGATACGCAGTATTTT
clone size: .; J gene: TRBJ2-7; V gene: TRBV14; D gene: TRBD2; CDR3 protein: CTSSPGPGLAGYEQYF; CDR3 DNA: TGTACCAGCAGCCCGGGCCCGGGACTAGCGGGTTACGAGCAGTACTTC
clone size: many; J gene: TRBJ1-1; V gene: TRBV29-1; D gene: .; CDR3 protein: CSVRAGASTEAFF; CDR3 DNA: TGCAGCGTCCGAGCGGGGGCTAGCACTGAAGCTTTCTTT
clone size: .; J gene: TRBJ1-4; V gene: TRBV28; D gene: .; CDR3 protein: CASSFSQGNEKLFF; CDR3 DNA: TGTGCCAGCAGTTTTTCGCAGGGTAATGAAAAACTGTTTTTT
clone size: .; J gene: TRBJ1-5; V gene: TRBV18; D gene: .; CDR3 protein: CASSLWGPLDNQPQHF; CDR3 DNA: TGTGCCAGCTCACTCTGGGGCCCCTTAGACAATCAGCCCCAGCATTTT
clone size: few; J gene: TRBJ2-3; V gene: TRBV20-1; D gene: .; CDR3 protein: CSASRSGASTDTQYF; CDR3 DNA: TGCAGTGCTAGTAGGAGCGGAGCTAGCACAGATACGCAGTATTTT
clone size: few; J gene: TRBJ2-1; V gene: TRBV6-1; D gene: .; CDR3 protein: CASSREEGLPGVKYEQFF; CDR3 DNA: TGTGCCAGCAGTCGAGAGGAGGGACTCCCGGGTGTTAAATATGAGCAGTTCTTC
clone size: .; J gene: TRBJ2-1; V gene: TRBV12-3/TRBV12-4; D gene: .; CDR3 protein: CASSFNMDVYEQFF; CDR3 DNA: TGTGCCAGCAGTTTTAACATGGACGTCTATGAGCAGTTCTTC
clone size: few; J gene: TRBJ1-1; V gene: TRBV5-6; D gene: TRBD1; CDR3 protein: CASSLGDRRNTEAFF; CDR3 DNA: TGTGCCAGCAGCTTAGGGGACAGGAGGAACACTGAAGCTTTCTTT
clone size: few; J gene: TRBJ2-7; V gene: TRBV29-1; D gene: TRBD1; CDR3 protein: CSVEAPGGSSYEQYF; CDR3 DNA: TGCAGCGTTGAAGCCCCAGGGGGCAGCTCCTACGAGCAGTACTTC
clone size: .; J gene: TRBJ2-1; V gene: TRBV24-1; D gene: TRBD2; CDR3 protein: CATSEGGSYNEQFF; CDR3 DNA: TGTGCCACCAGTGAAGGCGGGAGCTACAATGAGCAGTTCTTC
clone size: .; J gene: TRBJ1-1; V gene: TRBV12-3/TRBV12-4; D gene: .; CDR3 protein: CASSWDGMNTEAFF; CDR3 DNA: TGTGCCAGCAGTTGGGACGGAATGAACACTGAAGCTTTCTTT
clone size: many; J gene: TRBJ1-6; V gene: TRBV11-2; D gene: .; CDR3 protein: CASSHTGQVPSPLHF; CDR3 DNA: TGTGCCAGCAGCCATACAGGGCAGGTCCCCTCACCCCTCCACTTT
clone size: few; J gene: TRBJ1-1; V gene: TRBV4-3; D gene: .; CDR3 protein: CASSQGRQGNTEAFF; CDR3 DNA: TGCGCCAGCAGCCAAGGTCGTCAGGGGAACACTGAAGCTTTCTTT
clone size: many; J gene: TRBJ2-4; V gene: TRBV3-1; D gene: .; CDR3 protein: CASSQVIGGNIQYF; CDR3 DNA: TGTGCCAGCAGCCAAGTGATAGGGGGAAACATTCAGTACTTC
clone size: many; J gene: TRBJ1-6; V gene: TRBV7-8; D gene: TRBD1; CDR3 protein: CASSLALTGGNSPLHF; CDR3 DNA: TGTGCCAGCAGCTTAGCGCTGACAGGGGGGAATTCACCCCTCCACTTT
clone size: few; J gene: TRBJ1-3; V gene: TRBV5-6; D gene: TRBD1; CDR3 protein: CASSQGQVGNTIYF; CDR3 DNA: TGTGCCAGCAGCCAGGGACAGGTTGGAAACACCATATATTTT
clone size: few; J gene: TRBJ1-6; V gene: TRBV15; D gene: .; CDR3 protein: CATSRDRSGNSPLHF; CDR3 DNA: TGTGCCACCAGCAGAGATCGGTCAGGGAATTCACCCCTCCACTTT
clone size: .; J gene: TRBJ2-6; V gene: TRBV6-1; D gene: .; CDR3 protein: CASSGTAGANVLTF; CDR3 DNA: TGTGCCAGCAGTGGGACGGCTGGGGCCAACGTCCTGACTTTC
clone size: .; J gene: TRBJ1-1; V gene: TRBV4-3; D gene: TRBD1; CDR3 protein: CASSQIGTANSEAFF; CDR3 DNA: TGCGCCAGCAGCCAAATCGGGACAGCGAACTCTGAAGCTTTCTTT
clone size: many; J gene: TRBJ2-3; V gene: TRBV7-9; D gene: TRBD2; CDR3 protein: CASSPAQASGRDRTDTQYF; CDR3 DNA: TGTGCCAGCAGCCCAGCCCAGGCTAGCGGGAGGGACCGCACAGATACGCAGTATTTT